This record looks at one T cell receptor beta chain sequence and its context. These data originate in a study of shared clonotypes between healthy human individuals. The table came from immunoSEQ multiplex PCR; TCRdb's copy has only in-frame clones and leaves some out. The table lists 2 million to 3 million clones, approximately 93% of them singletons. The CDR3 sequence is 16 residues long. Trimming at V came to 3 bases and at J to 7 bases, leaving 6 bases not matched to a gene. Germline V lookup: CDR1 ENHRY, CDR2 SYGVKD. The chain employs TRBV10-3 and TRBJ2-3; 14 bases match TRBD2. The specimen was naive CD4+ T cells from PBMCs. Sample subset: CD45RA+ positively selected. This sequence originates from a young man in good health. Some clones in this sample may be carry-over from other donors' samples. The CDR3 DNA follows: TGTGCCATCAGTGAAAGACTAGCGGGAGGGCCAAATACGCAGTATTTT. Protein product: CAISERLAGGPNTQYF.